The 14 T cell receptor beta chains presented below share a single source sample, sequenced in a study of T cells in tuberculosis. Assay: immunoSEQ multiplex PCR; the TCRdb copy retains only in-frame clones and omits some. The sample lists 30,000 or so clones, under 95% seen once, with under 9% in the top ten. Time point indicated: new active TB diagnosis, blood taken before or within 7 days of starting treatment. Sequencing used PBMCs, obtained at tuberculosis diagnosis. The origin of the receptors is an adult with tuberculosis. Some clones in this sample may be carry-over from other donors' samples.

This clone was detected once. The rearrangement uses TRBV29-1 and TRBJ1-2, with 12 bases lining up with TRBD1. Per the germline V gene, CDR1 is SQVTM and CDR2 is ANQGSEA. The CDR3 extends over 13 amino acids. V shed 2 bases, J shed 8 bases, and the junction held 3 bases outside the gene matches. The CDR3 DNA reads TGCAGCGTTGAAAGGGACAGGGGGCGAGGCTACACCTTC. It codes for CSVERDRGRGYTF.

The gene calls are TRBV28 and TRBJ2-1, with 9 nucleotides matching TRBD2. V was clipped by 5 bases and J by 9 bases; unmatched bases: 11. CDR3 length: 15 amino acids. Per germline, CDR1 MDHEN and CDR2 SYDVKM. CDR3 in amino acids: CASSAPGTSRGEQFF. As DNA, the CDR3 is TGTGCCAGCAGTGCACCCGGGACTAGCAGGGGTGAGCAGTTCTTC.

This chain joins TRBV5-3 and TRBJ1-6; TRBD1 matches at 7 bases. TRBV5-3 is an open reading frame whose function is uncertain. Germline trimming cut 4 bases from V and 7 bases from J; bases unmatched to any gene: 20. The CDR3 extends over 19 amino acids. The CDR3 sequence: CARSATGSGARRPNSPLHF. The CDR3 DNA follows: TGTGCCAGAAGCGCGACAGGGTCAGGAGCCCGTCGGCCGAATTCACCCCTCCACTTT.

The V gene is TRBV6-5, the J gene TRBJ2-2; 10 nucleotides match TRBD1. The CDR3 spans 14 residues. V dropped 5 bases and J dropped 6; count of bases not matched to a gene: 3. Germline CDR1 reads MNHEY; CDR2 reads SVGAGI. CDR3 coding DNA: TGTGCCAGCAGTCGGACAGGGGGGTCCGGGGAGCTGTTTTTT. The encoded protein is CASSRTGGSGELFF.

This sequence joins TRBV13 and TRBJ1-1; D may be TRBD1 (5 bases). The germline V gene has CDR1 PRHDT and CDR2 FYEKMQ (reference sequence). V dropped 0 bases and J dropped 5 bases, with 10 bases sitting between them. There are 14 residues in the CDR3. The CDR3 region has the DNA TGTGCCAGCAGCTTAGGCGGGGGGAGAACTGAAGCTTTCTTT. This codes for CASSLGGGRTEAFF.

This clone was counted a single time. V gene TRBV2 combines with J gene TRBJ1-6; D gene unclear. The CDR3 length is 15 residues. V was cut by 1 base and J by 9 bases, with 13 bases left in between. Looked up from germline, CDR1 is SNHLY and CDR2 is FYNNEI. This CDR3 reads CASSEDGGSGSPLHF. DNA of the CDR3: TGTGCCAGCAGTGAAGATGGCGGGAGCGGTTCACCCCTCCACTTT. The complete variable domain, with remaining parts taken from reference TRBV2 and TRBJ1-6, reads EPEVTQTPSHQVTQMGQEVILRCVPISNHLYFYWYRQILGQKVEFLVSFYNNEISEKSEIFDDQFSVERPDGSNFTLKIRSTKLEDSAMYFCASSEDGGSGSPLHFGNGTRLTVT.

V usage is TRBV5-6 and J usage is TRBJ1-6; D unresolved. The CDR3 consists of 15 residues. V lost 0 bases to trimming and J lost 1 base, with 5 bases between them. The germline CDR1 and CDR2 sequences are SGHDT and YYEEEE. The CDR3 DNA is TGTGCCAGCAGCTTGGGGGCGTCCTATAATTCACCCCTCCACTTT. Translation gives CASSLGASYNSPLHF.

The chain couples TRBV11-2 to TRBJ2-7, with TRBD2 as a possible D gene (5 bases). V lost 5 bases to trimming and J lost 3 bases, with 23 bases between them. CDR3 length: 17 amino acids. Germline lookup yields CDR1 SGHAT and CDR2 FQNNGV. CDR3 region: CASSPRGSQAVVYEQYF. The CDR3 nucleotides are TGTGCCAGCAGCCCTAGAGGGTCGCAGGCTGTAGTCTACGAGCAGTACTTC.

The chain has TRBV9 and TRBJ2-7; tentatively, D is TRBD2 (5 bases). CDR1 and CDR2 (germline): SGDLS, YYNGEE. This CDR3 is 15 amino acids long. V was cut by 0 bases and J by 2 bases, with 12 bases left in between. The CDR3 is CASSVAPGIPYEQYF. CDR3 nucleotide sequence: TGTGCCAGCAGCGTAGCTCCGGGAATTCCCTACGAGCAGTACTTC.

The chain combines TRBV2 with TRBJ1-4; D perhaps matches TRBD1 (6 bases). Germline V gene sequence: CDR1 SNHLY, CDR2 FYNNEI. V lost 6 bases and J lost 7, with 21 bases in between. There are 16 residues in the CDR3. The CDR3 bases are TGTGCCAGCAGCGAAACTCTCGCAGGGGCGGGTGAAAAACTGTTTTTT. This translates into CASSETLAGAGEKLFF.

This chain joins TRBV4-1 and TRBJ1-2, with 9 positions matching TRBD1. The V segment lost 2 bases and the J segment 4 bases; nucleotides outside the gene matches: 5. This CDR3 is built from 15 residues. CDR1 is MGHRA, CDR2 YSYEKL, per germline. The CDR3 DNA follows: TGCGCCAGCAGCCAAACCGGGACAGGGACCTATGGCTACACCTTC. Translating gives CASSQTGTGTYGYTF.

The chain joins TRBV19 to TRBJ1-2, with D possibly being TRBD1 (6 bases). Germline CDR1 is LNHDA and CDR2 is SQIVND (reference sequence). The CDR3 spans 14 residues. V gave up 7 bases and J gave up 5 bases, with 17 bases separating them. CDR3 DNA: TGTGCCAGTAAGGCCCGACAGGAGATATATGGCTACACCTTC. This sequence encodes CASKARQEIYGYTF.

This clone was recorded once. V usage is TRBV9 and J usage is TRBJ1-3, with 7 bases lining up with TRBD1. This CDR3 spans 15 amino acids. CDR1 is SGDLS and CDR2 is YYNGEE in the germline V gene. J gave up 0 bases and V 7 bases, and 7 bases lay outside the gene matches. CDR3 loop: CASAEGAGSGNTIYF. CDR3 bases: TGTGCCAGCGCCGAGGGGGCAGGCTCTGGAAACACCATATATTTT. The full variable domain, in which reference TRBV9 and TRBJ1-3 provide the parts outside the CDR3, is DSGVTQTPKHLITATGQRVTLRCSPRSGDLSVYWYQQSLDQGLQFLIQYYNGEERAKGNILERFSAQQFPDLHSELNLSSLELGDSALYFCASAEGAGSGNTIYFGEGSWLTVV.

The chain couples TRBV5-8 to TRBJ1-5; tentative D call: TRBD1 (5 bases). The CDR3 consists of 18 residues. V lost 4 bases and J lost 0, with 20 bases in between. Germline V CDR1 and CDR2: SGHTS, YDEGEE. Here the CDR3 reads CASSRPAGSPYSNQPQHF. CDR3 bases: TGTGCCAGCAGCCGTCCCGCAGGGTCCCCTTATAGCAATCAGCCCCAGCATTTT. Based on the CDR3 plus reference TRBV5-8 and TRBJ1-5, the full variable domain is EAGVTQSPTHLIKTRGQQATLRCSPISGHTSVYWYQQALGLGLQFLLWYDEGEERNRGNFPPRFSGRQFPNYSSELNVNALELEDSALYLCASSRPAGSPYSNQPQHFGDGTRLSIL.